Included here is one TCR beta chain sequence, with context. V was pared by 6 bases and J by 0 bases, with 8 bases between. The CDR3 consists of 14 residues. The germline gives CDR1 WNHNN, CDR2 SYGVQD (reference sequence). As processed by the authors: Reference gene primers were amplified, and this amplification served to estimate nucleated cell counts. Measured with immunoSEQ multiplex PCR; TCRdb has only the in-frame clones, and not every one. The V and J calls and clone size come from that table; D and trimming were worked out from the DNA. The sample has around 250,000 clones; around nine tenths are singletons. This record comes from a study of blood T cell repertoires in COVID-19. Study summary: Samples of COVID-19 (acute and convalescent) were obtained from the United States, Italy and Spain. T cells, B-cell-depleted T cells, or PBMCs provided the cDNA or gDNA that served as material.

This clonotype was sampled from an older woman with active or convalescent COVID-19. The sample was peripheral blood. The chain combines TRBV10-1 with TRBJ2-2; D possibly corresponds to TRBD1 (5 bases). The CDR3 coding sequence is TGCGCCAGCAGAGGGGCCCCGAACACCGGGGAGCTGTTTTTT. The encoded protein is CASRGAPNTGELFF.